This T cell receptor beta chain was documented in a study of blood T cell repertoires in COVID-19. V was pared by 1 base and J by 0 bases, with 9 bases between. This CDR3 has 15 amino acids. Germline V lookup: CDR1 SGHRS, CDR2 YFSETQ. In the original workflow: Counts of nucleated cells, estimated from reference gene primer amplification, were obtained. The repertoire was sequenced with immunoSEQ multiplex PCR; TCRdb's copy has only in-frame clones and lacks some. That table supplies the V and J calls and clone size; D and trimming were determined from the DNA. The table includes about 110,000 clones, 87% detected once.

The sequence came from a human donor in a cohort sampled during active COVID-19. The V call is TRBV5-1, the J call TRBJ2-3, with D uncertain. The specimen was peripheral blood. The CDR3 protein is CASSLSQFSTDTQYF. CDR3 nucleotides: TGCGCCAGCAGCTTGTCACAGTTTAGCACAGATACGCAGTATTTT.